These T cell receptor beta chains were read from a single sample in a study of PD-1 blockade in classical Hodgkin lymphoma. TCRdb's table, derived via immunoSEQ multiplex PCR, lists solely in-frame clones and lacks some. The top ten hold about 0.8% of the sample, which has fewer than 35,000 clones, about 86% seen once. The source material was CD4+ T cells from blood, sampled before the fourth cycle of nivolumab. These receptors all stem from a human donor with classical Hodgkin lymphoma. Each CDR3 is given with its conserved first and last residue. The D gene is left open where the match is weak. Size is omitted from some rows. Given values are once, few, many or a class for expanded clones.

d_call j_call v_call clone_size cdr3_aa cdr3_nt
. TRBJ1-6 TRBV30 . CAWGIGILGGALHF TGTGCCTGGGGGATAGGGATCCTCGGGGGGGCCCTCCACTTT
. TRBJ1-4 TRBV6-4 . CASSREVGEKLFF TGTGCCAGCAGCAGGGAAGTTGGTGAAAAACTGTTTTTT
TRBD2 TRBJ2-1 TRBV28 . CASTSGGTSSSYNEQFF TGTGCCAGCACTAGCGGGGGGACCTCGAGCTCCTACAATGAGCAGTTCTTC
. TRBJ2-2 TRBV19 . CASSIGPGVTTGELFF TGTGCCAGTAGTATAGGCCCGGGGGTGACCACCGGGGAGCTGTTTTTT
. TRBJ1-2 TRBV6-4 once CATRYGGDYGYTF TGTGCCACCAGATATGGAGGGGACTATGGCTACACCTTC
TRBD1 TRBJ1-5 TRBV5-1 . CASSVTGSNQPQHF TGCGCCAGCAGCGTGACAGGGAGCAATCAGCCCCAGCATTTT
TRBD2 TRBJ2-3 TRBV19 . CASSPSGGARTQYF TGTGCCAGTAGTCCGAGCGGGGGAGCACGTACGCAGTATTTT
. TRBJ1-1 TRBV15 few CATSNDLNTEAFF TGTGCCACCAGCAATGACCTGAACACTGAAGCTTTCTTT
. TRBJ1-6 TRBV30 few CAWGGTVSSPLHF TGTGCCTGGGGAGGAACAGTGAGCTCACCCCTCCACTTT
TRBD1 TRBJ2-2 TRBV2 . CASSMRTTGSNTGELFF TGTGCCAGCAGTATGAGAACGACAGGGTCGAACACCGGGGAGCTGTTTTTT
. TRBJ2-3 TRBV4-3 . CASSQDGGGDTQYF TGCGCCAGCAGCCAAGATGGGGGCGGAGATACGCAGTATTTT
. TRBJ2-7 TRBV29-1 . CSARGASYEQYF TGCAGCGCCCGGGGCGCTTCCTACGAGCAGTACTTC
. TRBJ2-3 TRBV18 . CASSPLRGLNTQYF TGTGCCAGCTCACCATTGCGGGGCCTGAATACGCAGTATTTT
. TRBJ1-4 TRBV6-5 once CASSPEWGFEKLFF TGTGCCAGCAGCCCCGAGTGGGGATTTGAAAAACTGTTTTTT
TRBD1 TRBJ2-7 TRBV7-7 . CASSVGQGGEQYF TGTGCCAGCAGCGTGGGACAGGGGGGCGAGCAGTACTTC
. TRBJ1-2 TRBV7-9 . CASSSSGQTTF TGTGCCAGCAGCAGTTCGGGTCAGACAACCTTC